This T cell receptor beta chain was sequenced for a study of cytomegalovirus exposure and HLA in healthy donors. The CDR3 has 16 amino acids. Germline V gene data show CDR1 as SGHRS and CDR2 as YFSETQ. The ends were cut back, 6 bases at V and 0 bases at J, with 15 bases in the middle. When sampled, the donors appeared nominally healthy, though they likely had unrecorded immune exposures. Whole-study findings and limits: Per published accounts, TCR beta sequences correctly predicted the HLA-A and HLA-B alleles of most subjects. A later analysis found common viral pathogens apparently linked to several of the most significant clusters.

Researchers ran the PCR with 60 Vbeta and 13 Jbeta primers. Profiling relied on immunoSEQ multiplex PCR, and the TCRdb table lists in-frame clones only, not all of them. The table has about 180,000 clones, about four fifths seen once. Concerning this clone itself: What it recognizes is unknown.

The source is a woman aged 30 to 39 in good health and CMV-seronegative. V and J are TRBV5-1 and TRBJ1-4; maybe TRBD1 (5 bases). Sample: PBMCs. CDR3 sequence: CASTQGVVTTNEKLFF. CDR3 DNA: TGCGCCAGCACCCAGGGCGTCGTCACAACTAATGAAAAACTGTTTTTT.